The T cell receptor beta chain described here comes from a study of T cells in Graves' hyperthyroidism and ophthalmopathy. RNA transcripts served as the template for amplifying TCR beta CDR3 regions. The HTBI set primed first-round TCR CDR3 RT-PCR. TCRdb reprocessed the multiplex PCR reads via MiXCR and lists one record per CDR3 protein. The table has around 540,000 distinct CDR3 sequences, about 16% seen once. The V end was cut by 6 bases, the J end by 6 bases, with 11 bases between. The CDR3 contains 13 residues. Germline CDR1 and CDR2: MDHEN and SYDVKM. The genes are TRBV28 and TRBJ2-2, with D perhaps matching TRBD2 (5 bases). The TCR sequence derives from a woman between 25 and 40 years old with Graves' ophthalmopathy. The sequenced sample was blood. The CDR3 DNA reads as TGTGCCAGCAGCTTGCTAGCTCCCGGGGAGCTGTTTTTT. The encoded protein is CASSLLAPGELFF.